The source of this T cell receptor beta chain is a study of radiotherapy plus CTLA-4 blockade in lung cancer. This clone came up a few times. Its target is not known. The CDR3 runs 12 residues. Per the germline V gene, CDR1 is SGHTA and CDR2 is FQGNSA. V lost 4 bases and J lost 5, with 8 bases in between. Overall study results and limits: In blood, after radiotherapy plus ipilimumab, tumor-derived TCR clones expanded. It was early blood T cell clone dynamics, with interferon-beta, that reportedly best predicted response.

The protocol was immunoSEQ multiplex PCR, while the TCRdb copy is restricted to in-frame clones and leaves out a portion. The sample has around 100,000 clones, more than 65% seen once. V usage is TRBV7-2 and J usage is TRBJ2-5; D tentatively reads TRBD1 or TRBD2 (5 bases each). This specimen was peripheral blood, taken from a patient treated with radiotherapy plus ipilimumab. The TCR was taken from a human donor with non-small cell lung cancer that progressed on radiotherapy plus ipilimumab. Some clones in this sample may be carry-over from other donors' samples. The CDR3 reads CASSYRGETQYF. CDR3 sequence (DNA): TGTGCCAGCAGCTACCGGGGCGAGACCCAGTACTTC. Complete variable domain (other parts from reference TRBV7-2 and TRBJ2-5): GAGVSQSPSNKVTEKGKDVELRCDPISGHTALYWYRQSLGQGLEFLIYFQGNSAPDKSGLPSDRFSAERTGGSVSTLTIQRTQQEDSAVYLCASSYRGETQYFGPGTRLLVL.